The present T cell receptor (beta chain) was sequenced within a study of PD-1 blockade in classical Hodgkin lymphoma. This clone has just a few counts. Produced via immunoSEQ multiplex PCR; TCRdb's table is partial and in-frame only. The sample carries about 64,000 clones, around 94% recorded once. The CDR3 is made up of 13 amino acids. Germline-derived CDR1 and CDR2 are WSHSY and SAAADI. V gave up 5 bases and J gave up 0 bases, with 7 bases separating them. Time point specified: cycle 4 day 1 (C4D1), after five to seven weeks of nivolumab. All the patients suffered relapse after autologous stem cell transplantation, and brentuximab vedotin exposure differed.

The source was peripheral blood mononuclear cells (PBMCs), collected before the fourth cycle of nivolumab. This receptor was obtained from a human donor with classical Hodgkin lymphoma. The V gene is TRBV10-2, the J gene TRBJ1-1; no firm D call. The CDR3 is CASSQQMNTEAFF. In nucleotides, the CDR3 is TGCGCCAGCAGTCAGCAAATGAACACTGAAGCTTTCTTT.